This TCR beta chain was sequenced during a study of blood T cell repertoires in COVID-19 (dated by TCRdb to 2020 to 2022). Looking at the study overall: Collaborator samples came from the United States, Italy and Spain and covered acute and convalescent phases of COVID-19. Nearly every sample came with metadata listing a de-identified subject ID, COVID-19 status, age in years and sex. The samples were drawn from two sources: the first 160 participants of the ongoing ImmuneRACE study, and 950 to 1,500 subjects contributed by 6 global collaborators. The repertoires were made available in a free public database intended to serve as a resource for research on the immune response to SARS-CoV-2. Where available, HLA class I and class II types were taken from metadata supplied by the sample provider and were not determined by assay-based typing. Subjects who had been exposed to COVID-19, were actively infected with it, or had recovered from it provided the deeply sampled blood TCRbeta repertoires that made up the dataset. The prospective study material was composed of cDNA or gDNA derived from T cells, B-cell-depleted T cells, or PBMCs.

As concerns this clone: Its cognate antigen has yet to be identified. No clone much larger than this one lies a single base away; base qualities are absent. At the DNA level, this CDR3 is encoded by other sequences in the same sample as well.

Participants in the prospective study were enrolled through a virtual design, were aged 18 to 89 years, and lived in roughly 25 United States geographic areas. In the prospective study, cohorts were assigned on the basis of participant-reported clinical history obtained from a screening survey and a study questionnaire. Recovered participants in ImmuneRACE Cohort 3 were defined by two consecutive negative NP/OP PCR tests, clearance by a healthcare professional, or resolution of symptoms. In the prospective study, mobile phlebotomists collected whole blood, serum and a nasopharyngeal or oropharyngeal swab from each participant. Participants in the prospective study had the option to provide additional blood draws and questionnaires over a roughly two-month period. Blood samples from the prospective study were shipped frozen or at room temperature prior to DNA extraction. Beyond this particular receptor, the publication reports: Clinical and demographic metadata were provided uncurated, with the amount varying by source and participant.

CDR1 and CDR2 were assigned from the germline V gene as SGHRS and YFSETQ. For this chain, trimming is 2 bases at the V end and 7 bases at the J end, and the number of junction bases without a gene match is 1. Including the terminal cysteine and phenylalanine, the CDR3 comprises 14 residues. Only the CDR3 DNA is retained, 42 bases long and in frame from the first base. The immunoSEQ Assay, a bias-controlled multiplex PCR, was used to amplify TCRbeta CDR3 regions from genomic DNA. In the original analysis: The number of nucleated cells in each sample was estimated from the amplification of reference gene primers within the assay. Sequence reads were collapsed and filtered to measure the absolute abundance of every unique TCRbeta CDR3 rearrangement. Productive Simpson clonality was computed per sample as the square root of Simpson's diversity index over productive rearrangements. TCRdb obtained this table from immuneACCESS and retained in-frame rearrangements with V and J assigned. These tables miss some clones; where compared with another copy, unresolved V genes account for less than half of the shortfall, and the remainder is unexplained. For V, J and clone size, that table is used; D and trimming come from the DNA. Present in this sample are some 400,000 clones, 75% to 90% of which were seen just once. The ten largest clonotypes hold roughly 1.1% of the sample.

Sequencing was done on a sample of PBMCs or T cells enriched from blood (not recorded which). This TCR was sampled from a man aged 25-45 years who had recovered from COVID-19. The V gene is TRBV5-1 and the J gene is TRBJ1-4; 11 bases in the junction line up with TRBD1. The CDR3 here reads CASSLGTGGEKLFF. The bases are TGCGCCAGCAGCTTAGGGACAGGGGGTGAAAAACTGTTTTTT.